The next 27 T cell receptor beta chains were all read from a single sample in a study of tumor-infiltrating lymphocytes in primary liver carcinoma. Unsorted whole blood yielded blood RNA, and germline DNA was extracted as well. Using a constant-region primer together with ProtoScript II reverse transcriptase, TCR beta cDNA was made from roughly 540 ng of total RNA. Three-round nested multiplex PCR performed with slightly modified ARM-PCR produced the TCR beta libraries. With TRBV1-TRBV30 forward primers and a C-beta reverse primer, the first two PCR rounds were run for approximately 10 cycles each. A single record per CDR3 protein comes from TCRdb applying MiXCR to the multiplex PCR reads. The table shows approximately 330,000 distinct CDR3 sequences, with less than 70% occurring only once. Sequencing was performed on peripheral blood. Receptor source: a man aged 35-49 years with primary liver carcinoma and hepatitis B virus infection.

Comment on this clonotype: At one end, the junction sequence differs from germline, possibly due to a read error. In nucleotides, the CDR3 is TGTGCCAGCAGCTCTTGGGCCAACATCCTGACTTTC. The encoded protein is CASSSWANILTF. This chain connects TRBV11-2 to TRBJ2-6; D gene uncertain. This CDR3 has 12 residues. CDR1 is SGHAT, CDR2 FQNNGV, per germline.

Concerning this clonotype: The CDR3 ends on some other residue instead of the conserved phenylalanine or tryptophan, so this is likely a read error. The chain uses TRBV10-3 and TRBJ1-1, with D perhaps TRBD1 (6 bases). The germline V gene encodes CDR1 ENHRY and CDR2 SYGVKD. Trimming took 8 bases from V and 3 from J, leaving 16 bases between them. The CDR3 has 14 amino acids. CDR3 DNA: TGTGCCATCGGCAGGGGAGGTGAGGACACTGAAGCTTTCCTT. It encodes CAIGRGGEDTEAFL.

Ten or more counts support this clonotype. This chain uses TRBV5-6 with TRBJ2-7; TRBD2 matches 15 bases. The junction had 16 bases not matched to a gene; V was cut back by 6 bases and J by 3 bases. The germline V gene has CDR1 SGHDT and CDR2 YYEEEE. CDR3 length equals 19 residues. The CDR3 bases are TGTGCCAGCACCGACCTGACCGGGACTAGCGGGAGGTACGGCTACGAGCAGTACTTC. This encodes CASTDLTGTSGRYGYEQYF.

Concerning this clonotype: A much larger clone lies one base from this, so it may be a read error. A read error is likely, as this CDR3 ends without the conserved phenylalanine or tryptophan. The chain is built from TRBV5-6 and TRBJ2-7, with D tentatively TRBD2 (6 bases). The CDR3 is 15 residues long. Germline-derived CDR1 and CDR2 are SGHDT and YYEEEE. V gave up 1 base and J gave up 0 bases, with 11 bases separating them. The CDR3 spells CASSLLGLTSYEQYL. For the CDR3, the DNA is TGTGCCAGCAGCTTGCTGGGACTCACCTCCTACGAGCAGTACCTC.

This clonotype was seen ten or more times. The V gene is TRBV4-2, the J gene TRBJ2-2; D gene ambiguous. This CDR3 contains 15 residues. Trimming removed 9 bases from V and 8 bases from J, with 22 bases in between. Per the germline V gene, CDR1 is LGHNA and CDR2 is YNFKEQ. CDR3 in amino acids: CASAGSPEGPGELFF. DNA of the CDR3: TGTGCCAGTGCCGGGTCTCCGGAAGGGCCGGGGGAGCTGTTTTTT.

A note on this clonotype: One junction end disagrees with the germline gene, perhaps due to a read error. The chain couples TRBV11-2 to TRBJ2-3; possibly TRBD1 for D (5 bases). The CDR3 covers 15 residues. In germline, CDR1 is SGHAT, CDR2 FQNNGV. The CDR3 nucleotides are TGTGCCATCAGCGAAGGCAGGCGTTTGACAGATACACAGTATTTT. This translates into CAISEGRRLTDTQYF. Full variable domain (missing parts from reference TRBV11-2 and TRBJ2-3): EAGVAQSPRYKIIEKRQSVAFWCNPISGHATLYWYQQILGQGPKLLIQFQNNGVVDDSQLPKDRFSAERLKGVDSTLKIQPAKLEDSAVYLCAISEGRRLTDTQYFGPGTRLTVL.

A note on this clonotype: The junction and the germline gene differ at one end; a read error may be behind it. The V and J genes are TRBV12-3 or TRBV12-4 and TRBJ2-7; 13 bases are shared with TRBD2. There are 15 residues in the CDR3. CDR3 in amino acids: CASRSLLAGGTDQYF. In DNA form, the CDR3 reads TGCGCCAGCAGAAGCCTACTAGCGGGAGGGACCGACCAGTACTTC.

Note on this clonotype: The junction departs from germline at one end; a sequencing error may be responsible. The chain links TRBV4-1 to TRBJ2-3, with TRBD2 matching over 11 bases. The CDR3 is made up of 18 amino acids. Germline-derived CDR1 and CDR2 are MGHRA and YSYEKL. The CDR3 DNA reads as TGCGACAGCAGCCACTTCATCGATCCGGGACTAGCGGCAGATACGCAGTATTTT. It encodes CDSSHFIDPGLAADTQYF.

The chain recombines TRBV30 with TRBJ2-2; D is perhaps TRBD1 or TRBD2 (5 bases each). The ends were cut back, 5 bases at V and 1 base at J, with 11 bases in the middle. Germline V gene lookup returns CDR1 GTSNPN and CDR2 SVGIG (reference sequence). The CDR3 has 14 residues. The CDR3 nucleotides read TGTGCCTGGTCCGGGACCATGAACACCGGGGAGCTGTTTTTT. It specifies CAWSGTMNTGELFF. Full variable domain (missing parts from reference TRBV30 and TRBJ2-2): SQTIHQWPATLVQPVGSPLSLECTVEGTSNPNLYWYRQAAGRGLQLLFYSVGIGQISSEVPQNLSASRPQDRQFILSSKKLLLSDSGFYLCAWSGTMNTGELFFGEGSRLTVL.

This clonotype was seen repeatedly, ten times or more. The CDR3 DNA sequence: TGCAGCGCCGCCGCGTTGGCGAACACCGGGGAGCTGTTTTTT. Residues: CSAAALANTGELFF. The V and J genes are TRBV29-1 and TRBJ2-2; D is undetermined. With 7 bases removed from V and 0 bases from J, the gap between germline ends came to 12 bases. CDR3 length: 14 residues. From germline, CDR1 is SQVTM and CDR2 ANQGSEA.

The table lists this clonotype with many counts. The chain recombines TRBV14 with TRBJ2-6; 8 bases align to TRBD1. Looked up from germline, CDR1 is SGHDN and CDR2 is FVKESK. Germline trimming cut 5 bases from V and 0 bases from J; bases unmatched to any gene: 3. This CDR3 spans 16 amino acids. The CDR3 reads CASSGTGNSGANVLTF. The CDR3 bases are TGTGCCAGCAGCGGGACAGGCAACTCTGGGGCCAACGTCCTGACTTTC.

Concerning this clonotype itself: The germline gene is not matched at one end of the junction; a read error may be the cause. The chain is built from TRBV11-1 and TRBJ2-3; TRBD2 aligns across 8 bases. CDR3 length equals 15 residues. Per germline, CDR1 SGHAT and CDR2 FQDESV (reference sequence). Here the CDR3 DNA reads TGTGCCAGCAGCGAAAGCGGGGGTCTGACAGATAAGCAGTATTTT. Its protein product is CASSESGGLTDKQYF.

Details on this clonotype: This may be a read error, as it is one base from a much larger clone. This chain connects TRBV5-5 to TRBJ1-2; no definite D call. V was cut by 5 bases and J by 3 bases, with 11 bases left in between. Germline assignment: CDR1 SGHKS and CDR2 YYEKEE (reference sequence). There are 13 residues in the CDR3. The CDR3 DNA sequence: TGTGCCAGCAGTGGGGTGGGGTACTATGGCTACACCTTC. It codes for CASSGVGYYGYTF.

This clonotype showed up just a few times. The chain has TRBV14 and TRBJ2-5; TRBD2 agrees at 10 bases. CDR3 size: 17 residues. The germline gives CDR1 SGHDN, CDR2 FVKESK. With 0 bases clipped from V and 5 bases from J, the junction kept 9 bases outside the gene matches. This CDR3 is CASSQEAGGPPWETQYF. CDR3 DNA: TGTGCCAGCAGCCAAGAAGCGGGAGGGCCTCCTTGGGAGACCCAGTACTTC.

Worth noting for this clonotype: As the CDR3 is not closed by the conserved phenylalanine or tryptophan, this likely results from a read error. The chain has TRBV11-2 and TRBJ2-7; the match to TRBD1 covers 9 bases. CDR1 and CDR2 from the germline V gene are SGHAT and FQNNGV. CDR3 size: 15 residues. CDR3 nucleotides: TGTGCCAGCAGCTTAGCGGGACAGGGCGCCTACAAGCAGTACTTA. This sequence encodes CASSLAGQGAYKQYL.

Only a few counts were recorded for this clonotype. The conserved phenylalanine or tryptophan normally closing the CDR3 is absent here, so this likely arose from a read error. The CDR3 DNA reads TGTGCCAGCAGTTTCGGTGGCGGGAGGGCCGGCGAGCAGTACTTG. Translation gives CASSFGGGRAGEQYL. The V gene is TRBV12-3 or TRBV12-4, the J gene TRBJ2-7; 9 bases line up with TRBD2. The CDR3 has 15 amino acids. V trimming: 3 bases; J trimming: 6 bases; junction bases outside the gene matches: 9.

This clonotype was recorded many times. CDR3 region: CASSLGLAGQADTGELFF. The CDR3 DNA is TGTGCCAGCAGCTTAGGACTGGCGGGACAGGCGGACACCGGGGAGCTGTTTTTT. The chain couples TRBV11-2 to TRBJ2-2; 8 bases are a match to TRBD1. Germline CDR1 is SGHAT and CDR2 is FQNNGV. V trimming: 1 base; J trimming: 3 bases; junction bases outside the gene matches: 10. This CDR3 spans 18 amino acids.

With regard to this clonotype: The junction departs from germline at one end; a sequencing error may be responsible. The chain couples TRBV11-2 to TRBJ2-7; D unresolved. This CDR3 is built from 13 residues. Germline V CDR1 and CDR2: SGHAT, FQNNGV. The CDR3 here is CVSSLTPGADQYF. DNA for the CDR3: TGTGTCAGCAGCTTGACACCCGGCGCGGATCAGTACTTC.

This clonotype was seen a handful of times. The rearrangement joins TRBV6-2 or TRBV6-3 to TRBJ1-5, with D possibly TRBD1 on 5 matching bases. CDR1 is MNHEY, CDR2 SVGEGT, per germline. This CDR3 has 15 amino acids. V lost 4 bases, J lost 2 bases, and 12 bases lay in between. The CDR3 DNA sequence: TGTGCCAGCAGTTTGGCCAGGGTGGGCAATCAGCCCCAGCATTTT. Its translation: CASSLARVGNQPQHF.

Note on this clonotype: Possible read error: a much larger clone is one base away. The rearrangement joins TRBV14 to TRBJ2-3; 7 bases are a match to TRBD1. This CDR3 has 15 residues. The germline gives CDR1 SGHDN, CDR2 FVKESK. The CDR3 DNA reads TGTGCCATCAGCTTTCGACAGGGCCACACAGATACGCAGTATTTT. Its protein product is CAISFRQGHTDTQYF. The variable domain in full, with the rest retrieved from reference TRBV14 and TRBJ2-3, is EAGVTQFPSHSVIEKGQTVTLRCDPISGHDNLYWYRRVMGKEIKFLLHFVKESKQDESGMPNNRFLAERTGGTYSTLKVQPAELEDSGVYFCAISFRQGHTDTQYFGPGTRLTVL.

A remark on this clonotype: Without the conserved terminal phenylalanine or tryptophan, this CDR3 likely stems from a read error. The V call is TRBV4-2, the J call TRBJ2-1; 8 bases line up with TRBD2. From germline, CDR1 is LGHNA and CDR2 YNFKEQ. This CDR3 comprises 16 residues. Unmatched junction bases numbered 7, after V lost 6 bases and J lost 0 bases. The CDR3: CASSQSGRGSYNEQFV. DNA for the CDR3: TGTGCCAGCAGTCAAAGCGGGAGAGGCTCCTACAATGAGCAGTTCGTC.

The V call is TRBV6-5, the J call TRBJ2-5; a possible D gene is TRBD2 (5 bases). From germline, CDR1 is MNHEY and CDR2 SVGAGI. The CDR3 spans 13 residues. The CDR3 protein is CANSRAWEETQYF. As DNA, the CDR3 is TGTGCAAACTCGCGGGCCTGGGAAGAGACCCAGTACTTC.

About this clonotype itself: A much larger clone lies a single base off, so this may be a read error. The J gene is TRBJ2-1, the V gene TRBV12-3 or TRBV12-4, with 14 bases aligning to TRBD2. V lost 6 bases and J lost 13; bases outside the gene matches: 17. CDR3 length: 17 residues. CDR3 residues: CASSQGLAGGVKETQFF. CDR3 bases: TGTGCCAGCAGCCAAGGACTAGCGGGAGGCGTTAAAGAGACCCAGTTCTTC.

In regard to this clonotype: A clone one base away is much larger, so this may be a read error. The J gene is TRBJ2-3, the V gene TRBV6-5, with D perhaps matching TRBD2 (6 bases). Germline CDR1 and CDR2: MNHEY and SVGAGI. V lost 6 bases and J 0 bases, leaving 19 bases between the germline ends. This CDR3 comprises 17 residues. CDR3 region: CASSRETTSSSTDTQYF. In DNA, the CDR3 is TGTGCCAGCAGCCGCGAAACCACTAGCTCCAGCACAGATACGCAGTATTTT.

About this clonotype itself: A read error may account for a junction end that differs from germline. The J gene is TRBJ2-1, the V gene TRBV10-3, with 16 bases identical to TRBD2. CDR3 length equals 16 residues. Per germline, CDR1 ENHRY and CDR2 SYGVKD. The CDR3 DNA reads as TGTGTCATCAGTGACGGGACTAGCGGGAGGGGTCATGAGCAGTTCTTC. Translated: CVISDGTSGRGHEQFF.

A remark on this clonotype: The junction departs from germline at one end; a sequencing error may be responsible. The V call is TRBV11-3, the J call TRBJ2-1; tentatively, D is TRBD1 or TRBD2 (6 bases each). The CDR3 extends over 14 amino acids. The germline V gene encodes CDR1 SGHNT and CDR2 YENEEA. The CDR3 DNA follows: TGTGCCAACAGCTTAGATCCGGGGGCCCATGAGCAGCTCTTC. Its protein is CANSLDPGAHEQLF.

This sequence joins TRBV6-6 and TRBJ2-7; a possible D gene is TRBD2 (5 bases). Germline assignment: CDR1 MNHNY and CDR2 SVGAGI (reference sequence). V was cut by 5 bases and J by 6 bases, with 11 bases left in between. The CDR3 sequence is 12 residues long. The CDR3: CASSVSGFEQYF. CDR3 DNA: TGTGCCAGCAGTGTCTCGGGGTTCGAGCAGTACTTC.